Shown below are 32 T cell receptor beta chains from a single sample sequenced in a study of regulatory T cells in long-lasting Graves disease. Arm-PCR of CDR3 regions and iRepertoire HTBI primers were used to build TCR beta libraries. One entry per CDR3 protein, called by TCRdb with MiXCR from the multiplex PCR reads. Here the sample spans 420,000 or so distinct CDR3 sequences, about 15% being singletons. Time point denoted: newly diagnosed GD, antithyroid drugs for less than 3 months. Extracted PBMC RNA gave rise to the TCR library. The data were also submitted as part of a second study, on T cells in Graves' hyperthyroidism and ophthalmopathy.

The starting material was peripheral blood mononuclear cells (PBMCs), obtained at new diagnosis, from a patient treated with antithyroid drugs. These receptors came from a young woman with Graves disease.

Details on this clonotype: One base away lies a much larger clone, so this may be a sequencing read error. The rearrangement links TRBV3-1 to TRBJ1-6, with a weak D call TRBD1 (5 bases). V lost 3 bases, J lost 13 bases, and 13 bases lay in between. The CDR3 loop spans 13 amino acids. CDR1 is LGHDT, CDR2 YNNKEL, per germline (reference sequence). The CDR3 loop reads CASSQLRVSPLHF. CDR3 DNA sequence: TGTGCCAGCAGCCAGCTCAGGGTATCGCCCCTCCACTTT.

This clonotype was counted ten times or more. The CDR3 reads CATSDSALTKAPGELFF. CDR3 nucleotides: TGTGCCACCAGTGATTCCGCCCTCACCAAGGCCCCCGGGGAGCTGTTTTTT. The rearrangement joins TRBV24-1 to TRBJ2-2; D unclear. The V and J ends lost 2 bases and 6 bases respectively, with 18 bases between them. Germline V gives CDR1 KGHDR, CDR2 SFDVKD. This CDR3 region has 17 residues.

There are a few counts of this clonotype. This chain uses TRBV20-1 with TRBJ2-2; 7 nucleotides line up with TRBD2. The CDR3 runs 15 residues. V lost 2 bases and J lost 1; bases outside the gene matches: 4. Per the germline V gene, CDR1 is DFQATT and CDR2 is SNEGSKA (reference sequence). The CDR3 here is CSARPGRKNTGELFF. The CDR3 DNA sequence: TGCAGTGCTAGACCCGGGAGGAAGAACACCGGGGAGCTGTTTTTT.

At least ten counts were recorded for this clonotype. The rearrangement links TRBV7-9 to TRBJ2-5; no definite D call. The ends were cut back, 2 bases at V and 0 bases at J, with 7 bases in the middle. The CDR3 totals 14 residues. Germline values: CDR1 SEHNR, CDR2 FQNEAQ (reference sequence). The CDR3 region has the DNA TGTGCCAGCAGCTTACCGACGTACCAAGAGACCCAGTACTTC. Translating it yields CASSLPTYQETQYF.

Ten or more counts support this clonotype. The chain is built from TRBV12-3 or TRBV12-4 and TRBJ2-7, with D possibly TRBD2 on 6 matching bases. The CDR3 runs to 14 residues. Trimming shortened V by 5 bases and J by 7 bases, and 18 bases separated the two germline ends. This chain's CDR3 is CASSPEVAGREQYF. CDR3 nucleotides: TGTGCCAGCAGTCCTGAAGTGGCGGGAAGGGAGCAGTACTTC.

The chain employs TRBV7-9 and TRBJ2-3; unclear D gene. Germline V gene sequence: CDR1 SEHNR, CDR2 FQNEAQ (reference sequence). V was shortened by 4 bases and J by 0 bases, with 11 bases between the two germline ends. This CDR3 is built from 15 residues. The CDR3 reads CASSYPATSTDTQYF. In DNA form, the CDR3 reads TGTGCCAGCAGCTACCCCGCGACAAGCACAGATACGCAGTATTTT.

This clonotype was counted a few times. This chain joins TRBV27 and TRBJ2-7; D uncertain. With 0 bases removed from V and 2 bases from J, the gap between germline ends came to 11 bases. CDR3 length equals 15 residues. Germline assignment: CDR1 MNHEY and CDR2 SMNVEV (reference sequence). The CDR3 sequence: CASSLSVTETYEQYF. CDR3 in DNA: TGTGCCAGCAGTTTATCCGTGACGGAGACCTACGAGCAGTACTTC.

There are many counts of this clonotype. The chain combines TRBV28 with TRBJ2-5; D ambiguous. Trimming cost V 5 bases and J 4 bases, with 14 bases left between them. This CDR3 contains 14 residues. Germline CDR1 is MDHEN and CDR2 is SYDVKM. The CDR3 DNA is TGTGCCAGCAGTCCGGCGACAAGGCCAGAGACCCAGTACTTC. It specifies CASSPATRPETQYF.

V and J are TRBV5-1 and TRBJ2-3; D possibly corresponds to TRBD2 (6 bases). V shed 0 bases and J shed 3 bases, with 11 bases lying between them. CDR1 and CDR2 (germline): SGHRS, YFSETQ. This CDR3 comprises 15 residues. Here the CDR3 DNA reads TGCGCCAGCAGCTTGGTAGCGGCCGTGACAGATACGCAGTATTTT. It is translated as CASSLVAAVTDTQYF.

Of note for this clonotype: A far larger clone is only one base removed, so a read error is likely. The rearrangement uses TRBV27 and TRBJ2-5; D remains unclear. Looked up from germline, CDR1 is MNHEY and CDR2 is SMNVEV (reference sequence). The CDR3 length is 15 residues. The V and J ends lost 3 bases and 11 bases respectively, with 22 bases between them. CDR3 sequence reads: CASSFVVAGYNEQYF. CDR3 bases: TGTGCCAGCAGTTTTGTTGTGGCTGGGTACAATGAGCAGTACTTC.

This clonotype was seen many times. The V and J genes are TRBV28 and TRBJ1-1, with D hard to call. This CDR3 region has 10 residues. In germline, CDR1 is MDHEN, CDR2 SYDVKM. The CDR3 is CGPMNTEAFF. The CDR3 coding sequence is TGTGGGCCCATGAACACTGAAGCTTTCTTT. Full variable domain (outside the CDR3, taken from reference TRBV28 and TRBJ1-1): DVKVTQSSRYLVKRTGEKVFLECVQDMDHENMFWYRQDPGLGLRLIYFSYDVKMKEKGDIPEGYSVSREKKERFSLILESASTNQTSMYLCGPMNTEAFFGQGTRLTVV.

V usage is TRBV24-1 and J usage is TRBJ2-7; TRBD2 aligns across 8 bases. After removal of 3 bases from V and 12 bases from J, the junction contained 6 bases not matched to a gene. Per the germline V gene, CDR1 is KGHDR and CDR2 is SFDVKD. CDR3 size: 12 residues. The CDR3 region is CATSDGGGGRYF. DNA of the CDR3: TGTGCCACCAGTGATGGAGGCGGGGGGAGGTACTTC.

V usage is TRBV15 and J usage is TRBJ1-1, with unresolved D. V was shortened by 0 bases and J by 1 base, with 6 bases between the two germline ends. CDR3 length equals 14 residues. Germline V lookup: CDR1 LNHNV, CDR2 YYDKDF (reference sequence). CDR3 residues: CATSRDLGNTEAFF. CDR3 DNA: TGTGCCACCAGCAGAGATTTGGGGAACACTGAAGCTTTCTTT. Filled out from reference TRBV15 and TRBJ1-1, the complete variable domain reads DAMVIQNPRYQVTQFGKPVTLSCSQTLNHNVMYWYQQKSSQAPKLLFHYYDKDFNNEADTPDNFQSRRPNTSFCFLDIRSPGLGDTAMYLCATSRDLGNTEAFFGQGTRLTVV.

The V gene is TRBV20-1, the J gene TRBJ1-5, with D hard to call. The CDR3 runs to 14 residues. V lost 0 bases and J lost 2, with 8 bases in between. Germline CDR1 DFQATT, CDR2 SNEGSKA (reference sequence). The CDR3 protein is CSARDFPRNQPQHF. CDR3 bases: TGCAGTGCTAGAGATTTTCCCCGCAATCAGCCCCAGCATTTT.

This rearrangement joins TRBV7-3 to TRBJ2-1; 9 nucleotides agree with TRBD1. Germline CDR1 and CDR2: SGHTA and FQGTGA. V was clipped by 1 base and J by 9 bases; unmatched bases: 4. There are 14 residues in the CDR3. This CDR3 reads CASSLKDRGGEQFF. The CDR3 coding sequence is TGTGCCAGCAGCTTAAAGGACAGGGGCGGTGAGCAGTTCTTC. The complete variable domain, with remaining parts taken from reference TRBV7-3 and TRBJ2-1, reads GAGVSQTPSNKVTEKGKYVELRCDPISGHTALYWYRQSLGQGPEFLIYFQGTGAADDSGLPNDRFFAVRPEGSVSTLKIQRTERGDSAVYLCASSLKDRGGEQFFGPGTRLTVL.

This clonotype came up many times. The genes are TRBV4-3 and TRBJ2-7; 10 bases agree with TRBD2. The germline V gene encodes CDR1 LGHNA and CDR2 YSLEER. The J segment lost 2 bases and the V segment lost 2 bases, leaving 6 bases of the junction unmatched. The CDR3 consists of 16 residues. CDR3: CASSQRLAGPTYEQYF. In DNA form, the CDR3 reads TGCGCCAGCAGCCAAAGACTAGCGGGCCCAACCTACGAGCAGTACTTC.

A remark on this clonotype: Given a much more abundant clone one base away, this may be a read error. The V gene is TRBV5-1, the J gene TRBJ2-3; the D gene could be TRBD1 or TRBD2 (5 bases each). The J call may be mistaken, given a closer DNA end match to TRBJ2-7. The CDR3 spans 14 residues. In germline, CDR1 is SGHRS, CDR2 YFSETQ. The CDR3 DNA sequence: TGCGCCAGCCGCCTCCAGCCAGAGGGGAATGAGCAGTACTTC. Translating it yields CASRLQPEGNEQYF.

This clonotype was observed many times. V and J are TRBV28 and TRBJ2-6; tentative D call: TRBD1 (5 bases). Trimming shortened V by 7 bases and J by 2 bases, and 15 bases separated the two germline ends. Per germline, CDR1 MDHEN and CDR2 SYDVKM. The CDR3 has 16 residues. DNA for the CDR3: TGTGCCAGCACCACTTCAGGGCGCCCTGGGGCCAACGTCCTGACTTTC. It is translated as CASTTSGRPGANVLTF.

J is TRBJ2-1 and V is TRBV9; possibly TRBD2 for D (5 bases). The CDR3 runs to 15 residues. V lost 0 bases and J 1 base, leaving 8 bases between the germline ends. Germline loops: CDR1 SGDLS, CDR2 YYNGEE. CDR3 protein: CASSVVGSSYNEQFF. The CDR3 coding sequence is TGTGCCAGCAGCGTAGTTGGGAGTTCCTACAATGAGCAGTTCTTC.

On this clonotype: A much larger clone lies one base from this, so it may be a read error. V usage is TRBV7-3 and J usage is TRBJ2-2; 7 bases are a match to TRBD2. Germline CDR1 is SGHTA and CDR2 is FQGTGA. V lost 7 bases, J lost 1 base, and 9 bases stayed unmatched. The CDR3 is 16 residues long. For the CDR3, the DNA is TGTGCCAGCAAGGAAGCGGGGTTCGTGAACACCGGGGAGCTGTTTTTT. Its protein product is CASKEAGFVNTGELFF.

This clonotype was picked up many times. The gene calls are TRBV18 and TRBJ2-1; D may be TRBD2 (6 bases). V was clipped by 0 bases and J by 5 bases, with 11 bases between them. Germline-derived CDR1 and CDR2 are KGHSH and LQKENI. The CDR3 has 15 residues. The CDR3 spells CASSPPRETNNEQFF. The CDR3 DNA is TGTGCCAGCTCACCACCGCGGGAAACAAACAATGAGCAGTTCTTC.

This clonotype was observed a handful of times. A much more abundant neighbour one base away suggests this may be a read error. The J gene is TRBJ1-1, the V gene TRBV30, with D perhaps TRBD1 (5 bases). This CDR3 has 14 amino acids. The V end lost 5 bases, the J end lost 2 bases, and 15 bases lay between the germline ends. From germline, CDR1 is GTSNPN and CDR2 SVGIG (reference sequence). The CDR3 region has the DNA TGTGCCTGGGGGACGGCCCCCCTAAACACTGAAGCTTTCTTT. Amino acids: CAWGTAPLNTEAFF.

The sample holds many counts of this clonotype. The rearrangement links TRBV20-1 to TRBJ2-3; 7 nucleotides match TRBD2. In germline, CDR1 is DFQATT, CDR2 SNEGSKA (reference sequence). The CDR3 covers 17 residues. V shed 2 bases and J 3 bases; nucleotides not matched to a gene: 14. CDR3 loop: CSARFRARNGRTDTQYF. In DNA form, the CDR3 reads TGCAGTGCTAGATTCCGGGCCCGAAACGGGAGGACAGATACGCAGTATTTT.

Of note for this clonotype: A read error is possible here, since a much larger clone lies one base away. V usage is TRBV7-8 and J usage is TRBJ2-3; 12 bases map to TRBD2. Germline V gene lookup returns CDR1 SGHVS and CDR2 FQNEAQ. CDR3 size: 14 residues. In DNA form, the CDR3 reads TGTGCCAGCAGCATGCTAGCGGGGGGGGATACGCGGTATTTT. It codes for CASSMLAGGDTRYF.

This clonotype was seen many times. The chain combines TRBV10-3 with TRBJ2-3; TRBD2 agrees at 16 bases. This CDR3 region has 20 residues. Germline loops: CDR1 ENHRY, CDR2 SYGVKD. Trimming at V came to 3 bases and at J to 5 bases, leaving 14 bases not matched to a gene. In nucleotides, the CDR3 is TGTGCCATCAGTGAAACCGGACAGGGGACTAGCGGGAGGGCCAGAGATACGCAGTATTTT. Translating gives CAISETGQGTSGRARDTQYF.

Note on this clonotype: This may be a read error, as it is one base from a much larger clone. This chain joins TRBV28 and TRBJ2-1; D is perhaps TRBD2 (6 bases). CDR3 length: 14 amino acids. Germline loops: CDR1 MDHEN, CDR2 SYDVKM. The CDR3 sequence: CASLGLAPSNKQFF. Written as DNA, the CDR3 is TGTGCCAGCTTGGGACTTGCCCCATCCAATAAGCAGTTCTTC.

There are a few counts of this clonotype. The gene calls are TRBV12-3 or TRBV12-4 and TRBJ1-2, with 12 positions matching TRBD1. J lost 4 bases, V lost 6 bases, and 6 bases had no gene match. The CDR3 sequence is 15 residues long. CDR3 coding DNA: TGTGCCAGCAGATTGGGGACAGGGGGCTTCTATGGCTACACCTTC. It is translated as CASRLGTGGFYGYTF.

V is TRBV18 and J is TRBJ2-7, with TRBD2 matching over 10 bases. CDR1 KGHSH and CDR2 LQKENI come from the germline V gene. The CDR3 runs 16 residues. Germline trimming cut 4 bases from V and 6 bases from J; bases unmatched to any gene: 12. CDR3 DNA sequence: TGTGCCAGCTCACGAGATATCGGGCTAGCGGGAGTCGAGCAGTACTTC. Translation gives CASSRDIGLAGVEQYF.

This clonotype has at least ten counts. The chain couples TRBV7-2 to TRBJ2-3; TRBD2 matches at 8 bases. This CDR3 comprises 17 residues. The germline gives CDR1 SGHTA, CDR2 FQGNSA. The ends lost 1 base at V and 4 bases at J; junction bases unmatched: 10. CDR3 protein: CASSLDGRTSIPDTQYF. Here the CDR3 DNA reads TGTGCCAGCAGCTTAGATGGTCGGACTAGCATTCCAGATACGCAGTATTTT.

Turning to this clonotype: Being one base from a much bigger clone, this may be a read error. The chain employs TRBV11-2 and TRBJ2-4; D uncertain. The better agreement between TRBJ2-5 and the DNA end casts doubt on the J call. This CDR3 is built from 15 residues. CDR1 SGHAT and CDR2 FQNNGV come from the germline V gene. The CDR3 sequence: CASGLGPGGKETQYF. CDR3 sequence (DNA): TGTGCCAGCGGCTTAGGCCCGGGTGGAAAAGAGACCCAGTACTTC.

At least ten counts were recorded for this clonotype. CDR3 protein: CASRGTDTQYF. The DNA of the CDR3 is TGTGCCAGCAGGGGCACAGATACGCAGTATTTT. The chain combines TRBV28 with TRBJ2-3; no definite D call. Trimming cost V 6 bases and J 1 base, with 2 bases left between them. Germline CDR1 and CDR2: MDHEN and SYDVKM. This CDR3 is built from 11 residues.

The CDR3 region is CASSYLVGGAAETQYF. The CDR3 DNA is TGTGCCAGCAGCTACCTAGTCGGGGGGGCGGCAGAGACCCAGTACTTC. The rearrangement joins TRBV11-1 to TRBJ2-5, with 8 bases identical to TRBD2. CDR1 and CDR2 from the germline V gene are SGHAT and FQDESV (reference sequence). This CDR3 is built from 16 residues. J was trimmed by 4 bases and V by 4 bases; bases with no gene match: 11.